Given below is one T cell receptor beta chain in context. This sample stems from a study of T cell changes during pregnancy in multiple sclerosis. The method was immunoSEQ multiplex PCR; TCRdb's version includes in-frame clones alone and lacks a portion of them. Altogether about 67,000 clones are present, 80% to 95% being singletons, with the ten largest covering 1.4%. Trimming cost V 5 bases and J 2 bases, with 9 bases left between them. The CDR3 is 13 residues long. In germline, CDR1 is LNHDA, CDR2 SQIVND (reference sequence). The source material was peripheral blood, sampled in the second trimester of pregnancy. This TCR was sampled from a female donor with multiple sclerosis, enrolled in a pregnancy study. The chain carries TRBV19 and TRBJ2-5, with TRBD1 as a possible D gene (6 bases). The CDR3 DNA is TGTGCCAGTAGTCTTGGACAGCAAGAGACCCAGTACTTC. Its translation is CASSLGQQETQYF.